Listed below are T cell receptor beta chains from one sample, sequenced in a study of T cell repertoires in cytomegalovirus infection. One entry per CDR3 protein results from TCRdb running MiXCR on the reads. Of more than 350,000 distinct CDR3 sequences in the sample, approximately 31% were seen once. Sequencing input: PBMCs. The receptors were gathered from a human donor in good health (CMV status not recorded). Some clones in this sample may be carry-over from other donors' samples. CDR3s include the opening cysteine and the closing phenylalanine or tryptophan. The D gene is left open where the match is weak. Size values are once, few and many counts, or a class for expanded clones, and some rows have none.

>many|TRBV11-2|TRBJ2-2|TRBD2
TGTGCCAGCAGCGTACTAGCGGGGGGAGGCACCGGGGAGCTGTTTTTT
CASSVLAGGGTGELFF
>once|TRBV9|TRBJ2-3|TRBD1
TGTGCCAGCAGCGCCAGACAGGGAAGCACAGATACGCAGTATTTT
CASSARQGSTDTQYF
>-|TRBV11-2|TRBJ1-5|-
TGTGCCAGCAGCTTTGGAGACTCTAGCAATCAGCCCCAGCATTTT
CASSFGDSSNQPQHF
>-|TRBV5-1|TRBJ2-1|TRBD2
TGCGCCAGCAGCTTACTGCGGGGGGAATACAATGAGCAGTTCTTC
CASSLLRGEYNEQFF
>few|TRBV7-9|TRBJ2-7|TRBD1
TGTGCCAGCAGCTCAAGACAGGGTCCCTACGAGCAGTACTTC
CASSSRQGPYEQYF
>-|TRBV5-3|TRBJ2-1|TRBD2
TGTGCCAGCAGCTTGGCGGGGGGGGCCTGGAATGAGCAGTTCTTC
CASSLAGGAWNEQFF
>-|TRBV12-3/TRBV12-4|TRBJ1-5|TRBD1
TGTGCCAGCAGAAGACAGGGTGAGTATCAGCCCCAGCATTTT
CASRRQGEYQPQHF
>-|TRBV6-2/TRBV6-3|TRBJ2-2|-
TGTGCCAGCAGTTACCAGGGACGTATCGGGGAGCTGTTTTTT
CASSYQGRIGELFF
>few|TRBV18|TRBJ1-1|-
TGTGCCAGCTCACCAAATATCCGGGACGTGGGGACTGAAGCTTTCTTT
CASSPNIRDVGTEAFF
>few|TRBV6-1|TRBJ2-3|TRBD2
TGTGCCAGCAGTGAGAGCGGGGGTACTATCCCAGATACGCAGTATTTT
CASSESGGTIPDTQYF
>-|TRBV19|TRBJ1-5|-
TGTGCCAGTAGTATATTGCAGGTGAAGCAGCCCCAGCATTTT
CASSILQVKQPQHF
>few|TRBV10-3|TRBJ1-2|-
TGTGCCATCAGTGAGTCCACAGGGCCGAACTATGGCTACACCTTC
CAISESTGPNYGYTF
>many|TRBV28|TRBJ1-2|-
TGTGCCAGCAGTTTGGTGTTTAAGGGAGACTATGGCTACACCTTC
CASSLVFKGDYGYTF
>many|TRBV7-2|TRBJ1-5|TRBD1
TGTGCCAGCACGACAGGGGGCAATCAGCCCCAGCATTTT
CASTTGGNQPQHF
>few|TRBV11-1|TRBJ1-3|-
TGTGCCAGCAGCTTAGATGCATCCTGGTCCGGAAACACCATATATTTT
CASSLDASWSGNTIYF
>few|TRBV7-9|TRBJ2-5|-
TGTGCCAGCAGCTTGGTTCGGCCTCAAGAGACCCAGTACTTC
CASSLVRPQETQYF
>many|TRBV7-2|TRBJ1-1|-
TGTGCCAGCAGCTTATTAGGACGGTTGAACACTGAAGCTTTCTTT
CASSLLGRLNTEAFF
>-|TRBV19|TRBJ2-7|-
TGTGCCAGTAGCTTGGGACTCCTGCTCTCCTACGAGCAGTACTTC
CASSLGLLLSYEQYF
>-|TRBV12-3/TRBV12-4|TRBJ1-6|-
TGTGCCAGCAGTTTATCGCCTGTAGGATCACCCCTCCACTTT
CASSLSPVGSPLHF
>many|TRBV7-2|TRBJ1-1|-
TGTGCCAGCAGCTTGTCCGCCGGCGGGCCGGAGACTGAAGCTTTCTTT
CASSLSAGGPETEAFF
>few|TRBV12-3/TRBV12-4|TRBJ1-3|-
TGTGCCAGCATCCCATCTCGACTGGAGTCTGGAAACACCATATATTTT
CASIPSRLESGNTIYF
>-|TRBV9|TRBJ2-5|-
TGTGCCAGCAGCGTAGACGCCATTCAAGAGACCCAGTACTTC
CASSVDAIQETQYF
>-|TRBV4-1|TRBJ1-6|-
TGCGCCAGCAGCCAAGTACAGGGCTATTCACCCCTCCACTTT
CASSQVQGYSPLHF
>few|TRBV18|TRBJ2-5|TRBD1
TGTGCCAGCTCAGCGGTCCCGGGACAGGGATTGACGGAGACCCAGTACTTC
CASSAVPGQGLTETQYF
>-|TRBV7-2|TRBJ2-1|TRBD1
TGTGCCAGCAGCGTAGTGGGGACAGGAGCCAAGAATGAGCAGTTCTTC
CASSVVGTGAKNEQFF
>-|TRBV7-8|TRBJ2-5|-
TGTGCCAGCAGCCTTACATTAAACCAAGAGACCCAGTACTTC
CASSLTLNQETQYF
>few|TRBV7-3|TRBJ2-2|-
TGTGCCAGCAGCTTGGAGGGCCCGGGGACCGGGGAGCTGTTTTTT
CASSLEGPGTGELFF
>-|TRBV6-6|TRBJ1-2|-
TGTGCCAGCAGTTCACCGACAGGAGGGTCCGGCTACACCTTC
CASSSPTGGSGYTF
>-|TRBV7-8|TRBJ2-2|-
TGTGTCAGCAGCAGGGTAGGACAAGCTGTGAACACCGGGGAGCTGTTTTTT
CVSSRVGQAVNTGELFF
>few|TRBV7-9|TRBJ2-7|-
TGTGCCAGCAGCTTAAGGGAGTCCTCCTACGAGCAGTACTTC
CASSLRESSYEQYF
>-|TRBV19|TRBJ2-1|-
TGTGCCAGTAGTATATCTAATCGTGGTTCGGGCTCCTACAATGAGCAGTTCTTC
CASSISNRGSGSYNEQFF
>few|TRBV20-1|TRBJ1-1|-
TGCAGTGCCTTAGACAGGTGGGCCCTTGAAGCTTTCTTT
CSALDRWALEAFF
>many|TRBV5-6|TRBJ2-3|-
TGTGCCAGCAGCCAATGGGCTACTCCCACAGATACGCAGTATTTT
CASSQWATPTDTQYF
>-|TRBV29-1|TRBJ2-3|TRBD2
TGCAGCTCTAAAGGAGGGCTAGCGGGGCCAGATACGCAGTATTTT
CSSKGGLAGPDTQYF
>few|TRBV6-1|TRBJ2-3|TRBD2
TGTGCCAGCAGTTCCCTTAGCGGGGGGGTAGATACGCAGTATTTT
CASSSLSGGVDTQYF
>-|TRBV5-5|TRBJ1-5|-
TGTGCCAGCAGCTCCCGACGGGATCAGCCCCAGCATTTT
CASSSRRDQPQHF
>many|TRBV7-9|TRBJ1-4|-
TGTGCCAGCAGCTCCAGTCCTAGGAAACTGTTTTTT
CASSSSPRKLFF
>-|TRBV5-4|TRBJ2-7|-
TGTGCCAGCAGCTTGGATATCACCTACGAGCAGTACTTC
CASSLDITYEQYF
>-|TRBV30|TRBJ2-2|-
TGTGCCTGGAAATCGGGTCCGACGAACACCGGGGAGCTGTTTTTT
CAWKSGPTNTGELFF
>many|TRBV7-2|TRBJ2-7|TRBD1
TGTGCCAGCAGCGACCGGGACAGCCCCTACGAGCAGTACTTC
CASSDRDSPYEQYF
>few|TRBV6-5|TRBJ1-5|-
TGTGCCAGCAGTTACCACAGTAGCAATCAGCCCCAGCATTTT
CASSYHSSNQPQHF
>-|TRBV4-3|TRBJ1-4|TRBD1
TGCGCCAGCAGCCAGGGAGGACAGGGCACTAATGAAAAACTGTTTTTT
CASSQGGQGTNEKLFF
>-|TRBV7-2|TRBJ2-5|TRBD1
TGTGCCAGCAGCTTAGGGACAGGGTTCCGGGAGACCCAGTACTTC
CASSLGTGFRETQYF
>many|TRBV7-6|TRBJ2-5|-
TGTGCCAGCAGCCCCATGGGGTCGAGGACGCAAGAGACCCAGTACTTC
CASSPMGSRTQETQYF
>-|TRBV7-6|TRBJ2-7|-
TGTGCCAGCAGCTTAGAAGGAGGGGGCTTAAACGAGCAGTACTTC
CASSLEGGGLNEQYF
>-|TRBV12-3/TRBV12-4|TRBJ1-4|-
TGTTCCAGCAGTTTATCAGAGGGGCGAAATGAAAAACTGTTTTTT
CSSSLSEGRNEKLFF
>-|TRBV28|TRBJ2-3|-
TGTGCCAGCAGTTTGTTTCTCCTTATTGACAGTTCAGATACGCAGTATTTT
CASSLFLLIDSSDTQYF
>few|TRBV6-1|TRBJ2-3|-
TGTGCCAGCAGTCCAGTTGTCCAGGGGCTGGGCACAGATACGCAGTATTTT
CASSPVVQGLGTDTQYF
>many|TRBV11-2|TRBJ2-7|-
TGTGCCAGCAGCTTGAGCCACGTCTACGAGCAGTACTTC
CASSLSHVYEQYF
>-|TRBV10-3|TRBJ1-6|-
TGTGCCATCAAGGGACAAGGGGAGGCTTCACCCCTCCACTTT
CAIKGQGEASPLHF
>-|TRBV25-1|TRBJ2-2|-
TGTGCCAGCAGTCAACTGGTCTCCGGGGAGCTGTTTTTT
CASSQLVSGELFF
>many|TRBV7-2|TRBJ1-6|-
TGTGCCAGCAGCTTAAACGCTTCACCCCTCCACTTT
CASSLNASPLHF
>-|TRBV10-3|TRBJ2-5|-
TGTGCCATCAGTGAGGGGTGGGGTGAGACCCAGTACTTC
CAISEGWGETQYF
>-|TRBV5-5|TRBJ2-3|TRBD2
TGTGCCAGCAGCCGAAGACTAGCGGACTCCACAGATACGCAGTATTTT
CASSRRLADSTDTQYF
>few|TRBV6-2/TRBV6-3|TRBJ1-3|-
TGTGCCGCGTCCGAGCTCTCTGGAAACACCATATATTTT
CAASELSGNTIYF
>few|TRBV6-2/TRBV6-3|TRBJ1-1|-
TGTGCCAGCAGAATGTTACAGGGAGGCGAAGCTTTCTTT
CASRMLQGGEAFF